A selection of T cell receptor beta chains follows, all from one sample in a study of blood T cell repertoires in COVID-19. Clones were read by immunoSEQ multiplex PCR, and TCRdb kept only the in-frame ones, dropping some. The data hold more than 85,000 clones, with about nine tenths observed a single time. The specimen sequenced was peripheral blood. These receptors were obtained from a woman aged 45 to 65 with COVID-19, enrolled during active disease. Each CDR3 is given with its conserved first and last residue. Fields, in order: clone size, V gene, D gene, J gene, CDR3 DNA, CDR3 protein. The D gene is left open where the match is weak. Not every row has a clone size; where given, it reads once, few, many or a size class.

size: once; V: TRBV5-1; D: NA; J: TRBJ1-1; DNA: TGCGCCAGCAGCTCCGGGCTGGGGGCGTCTGAAGCTTTCTTT; CDR3: CASSSGLGASEAFF
size: NA; V: TRBV18; D: NA; J: TRBJ1-2; DNA: TGTGCCAGCTCACCACCAGGGGACTATGGCTACACCTTC; CDR3: CASSPPGDYGYTF
size: NA; V: TRBV19; D: TRBD1; J: TRBJ2-2; DNA: TGTGCCAGTAGTATGTACAGGGGCACCGGGGAGCTGTTTTTT; CDR3: CASSMYRGTGELFF
size: once; V: TRBV5-6; D: NA; J: TRBJ1-5; DNA: TGTGCCAGCAGCTTGGGGGCGGGACGGCCAGGACAGCCCCAGCATTTT; CDR3: CASSLGAGRPGQPQHF
size: NA; V: TRBV25-1; D: NA; J: TRBJ2-3; DNA: TGTGCCAGCAGTGATTATCAGGGCACAGATACGCAGTATTTT; CDR3: CASSDYQGTDTQYF
size: NA; V: TRBV19; D: NA; J: TRBJ2-6; DNA: TGTGCCAGTAGTCCGAGGGCCATTACCGTTTCTGGGGCCAACGTCCTGACTTTC; CDR3: CASSPRAITVSGANVLTF
size: NA; V: TRBV14; D: TRBD1; J: TRBJ1-1; DNA: TGTGCCAGCAGCGGGACAGCGAACACTGAAGCTTTCTTT; CDR3: CASSGTANTEAFF
size: NA; V: TRBV3-1/TRBV3-2; D: NA; J: TRBJ2-1; DNA: TGTGCCAGCAGCCAAACCCGGGGGGCCCTTTACAATGAGCAGTTCTTC; CDR3: CASSQTRGALYNEQFF
size: NA; V: TRBV4-3; D: TRBD2; J: TRBJ2-7; DNA: TGCGCCAGCAGCCAAGATCTTAAGCGGGGGGGGTCCTACGAGCAGTACTTC; CDR3: CASSQDLKRGGSYEQYF
size: few; V: TRBV4-1; D: TRBD1; J: TRBJ1-2; DNA: TGCGCCAGCAGCCAAGAAAGTACTAGGGGGCGATTCTATGGCTACACCTTC; CDR3: CASSQESTRGRFYGYTF
size: NA; V: TRBV23-1; D: NA; J: TRBJ2-5; DNA: TGCGCCAGCAGTCAATCAAGCCCAGGGGACGGGGAGACCCAGTACTTC; CDR3: CASSQSSPGDGETQYF
size: NA; V: TRBV5-1; D: NA; J: TRBJ1-2; DNA: TGCGCCAGCAGTCTCGGGGAGGGGTTTGGCTACACCTTC; CDR3: CASSLGEGFGYTF
size: few; V: TRBV11-3; D: TRBD2; J: TRBJ2-1; DNA: TGTGCCAGCAGCTTACTAGCGGGGTATGAGCAGTTCTTC; CDR3: CASSLLAGYEQFF
size: NA; V: TRBV5-1; D: NA; J: TRBJ2-7; DNA: TGCGCCAGCAGCCTACGATTGGGGGCGGGTTACGAGCAGTACTTC; CDR3: CASSLRLGAGYEQYF
size: NA; V: TRBV18; D: NA; J: TRBJ1-1; DNA: TGTGCCAGCTCTCTAGAACAGGTAGGGAACACTGAAGCTTTCTTT; CDR3: CASSLEQVGNTEAFF
size: once; V: TRBV19; D: TRBD1; J: TRBJ2-3; DNA: TGTGCCACCAGACAGGGCACCACAGATACGCAGTATTTT; CDR3: CATRQGTTDTQYF
size: NA; V: TRBV7-9; D: TRBD1; J: TRBJ1-1; DNA: TGTGCCAGCCAAACAGGGGGGCCCGAAGCTTTCTTT; CDR3: CASQTGGPEAFF
size: few; V: TRBV7-9; D: TRBD2; J: TRBJ2-2; DNA: TGTGCCAGCAGCCTTACTAGCGGGGGCCCCACCGGGGAGCTGTTTTTT; CDR3: CASSLTSGGPTGELFF
size: few; V: TRBV4-2; D: TRBD2; J: TRBJ2-6; DNA: TGTGCCAGCAGCCCTAGCGGGGATGCTGGGGCCAACGTCCTGACTTTC; CDR3: CASSPSGDAGANVLTF
size: few; V: TRBV3-1/TRBV3-2; D: NA; J: TRBJ1-2; DNA: TGTGCCAGCAGCCAAGAGGGGCAGCAACCTAACTATGGCTACACCTTC; CDR3: CASSQEGQQPNYGYTF
size: NA; V: TRBV19; D: TRBD2; J: TRBJ2-1; DNA: TGTGCCAGTATTTCGACTAGCGGGGGGGCCGATGAGCAGTTCTTC; CDR3: CASISTSGGADEQFF
size: NA; V: TRBV19; D: NA; J: TRBJ1-3; DNA: TGTGCCAGTTCACAGGGAGCTGGAAACACCATATATTTT; CDR3: CASSQGAGNTIYF
size: NA; V: TRBV3-1/TRBV3-2; D: TRBD1; J: TRBJ2-7; DNA: TGTGCCAGCGACACAGGGGGCAGCGAGCAGTACTTC; CDR3: CASDTGGSEQYF
size: NA; V: TRBV4-2; D: TRBD2; J: TRBJ2-7; DNA: TGTGCCAGCAGCCCGGGGACTAGCGGGGGGGCGGGCGAGCAGTACTTC; CDR3: CASSPGTSGGAGEQYF
size: NA; V: TRBV4-1; D: TRBD1; J: TRBJ1-6; DNA: TGCGCCAGCAGCCAACCACAGGGGGAAATTCTTACCTCCTATAATTCACCCCTCCACTTT; CDR3: CASSQPQGEILTSYNSPLHF
size: NA; V: TRBV7-9; D: NA; J: TRBJ2-3; DNA: TGTGCCAGCAGCCCCTGGGTAGGGAGCGCACAAGATACGCAGTATTTT; CDR3: CASSPWVGSAQDTQYF
size: NA; V: TRBV19; D: TRBD1; J: TRBJ1-3; DNA: TGTGCCTGCCGACAGGGGGCATCGGGAAACACCATATATTTT; CDR3: CACRQGASGNTIYF
size: NA; V: TRBV6-5; D: NA; J: TRBJ1-2; DNA: TGTGCCAGCAGTCCCCCTGGGCGGGTCTATGGCTACACCTTC; CDR3: CASSPPGRVYGYTF
size: NA; V: TRBV5-4; D: NA; J: TRBJ1-6; DNA: TGTGCCAGCAGCTTGGAAGCAGGGAGGGGGAGAAATAATTCACCCCTCCACTTT; CDR3: CASSLEAGRGRNNSPLHF
size: NA; V: TRBV2; D: NA; J: TRBJ2-7; DNA: TGTGCCAGCAGTACTCAGGGGACCCTCGAGCAGTACTTC; CDR3: CASSTQGTLEQYF
size: NA; V: TRBV2; D: TRBD1; J: TRBJ1-2; DNA: TGTGCCAGCAGGGGACAGACTAACTATGGCTACACCTTC; CDR3: CASRGQTNYGYTF
size: once; V: TRBV7-3; D: NA; J: TRBJ2-7; DNA: TGTGCCCGCTCCCTTACTGCCTACGAGCAGTACTTC; CDR3: CARSLTAYEQYF
size: NA; V: TRBV12-5; D: TRBD2; J: TRBJ2-5; DNA: TGTGCTAGTGGACCCGGGACTAGCGTGGAGACCCAGTACTTC; CDR3: CASGPGTSVETQYF
size: NA; V: TRBV6-5; D: NA; J: TRBJ1-4; DNA: TGTGCCAGCAGTTCAGGGCCAGCCCTAAATGAAAAACTGTTTTTT; CDR3: CASSSGPALNEKLFF
size: once; V: TRBV7-9; D: NA; J: TRBJ1-2; DNA: TGTGCCAGCAGCCCGCCCCTCGACACAAACTATGGCTACACCTTC; CDR3: CASSPPLDTNYGYTF
size: NA; V: TRBV6-1; D: NA; J: TRBJ2-7; DNA: TGTGCCAGCAGTAAAGAGATAAGGGGCTACACCTACGAGCAGTACTTC; CDR3: CASSKEIRGYTYEQYF
size: NA; V: TRBV5-1; D: TRBD2; J: TRBJ2-1; DNA: TGCGCCAGCAGCTTGCGGGCTAGCGGTCTAAATGAGCAGTTCTTC; CDR3: CASSLRASGLNEQFF
size: NA; V: TRBV5-1; D: TRBD1; J: TRBJ1-1; DNA: TGCGCCAGCACCGGACAGGCCCTAAACACTGAAGCTTTCTTT; CDR3: CASTGQALNTEAFF
size: NA; V: TRBV3-1/TRBV3-2; D: NA; J: TRBJ1-1; DNA: TGTGCCAGCAGCCAACAAGGGGATTTAAGGAACACTGAAGCTTTCTTT; CDR3: CASSQQGDLRNTEAFF
size: NA; V: TRBV4-1; D: TRBD2; J: TRBJ2-1; DNA: TGCGCCAGCAGCCACTTAACTAGCGGGGGCCCAACCTACAATGAGCAGTTCTTC; CDR3: CASSHLTSGGPTYNEQFF
size: NA; V: TRBV30; D: NA; J: TRBJ1-5; DNA: TGTGCCTGGAGTAAGGGGGTGGATAGCAATCAGCCCCAGCATTTT; CDR3: CAWSKGVDSNQPQHF
size: NA; V: TRBV30; D: NA; J: TRBJ2-2; DNA: TGTGCCTGGAGTCGGGCGGGGACCGGGGAGCTGTTTTTT; CDR3: CAWSRAGTGELFF
size: NA; V: TRBV10-3; D: TRBD1; J: TRBJ2-7; DNA: TGTGCCATCAGTGCCACAGGGGCCTACGAGCAGTACTTC; CDR3: CAISATGAYEQYF
size: NA; V: TRBV5-4; D: NA; J: TRBJ2-1; DNA: TGTGCCAGCCTGGGCTCCAATGAGCAGTTCTTC; CDR3: CASLGSNEQFF
size: many; V: TRBV25-1; D: TRBD1; J: TRBJ2-7; DNA: TGTGCCAGCACTAAGACAGGGCTCTCCTACGAGCAGTACTTC; CDR3: CASTKTGLSYEQYF
size: NA; V: TRBV10-3; D: TRBD1; J: TRBJ2-7; DNA: TGTGCCATCAGGCCGACAGGGGGTAACGAGCAGTACTTC; CDR3: CAIRPTGGNEQYF
size: NA; V: TRBV5-4; D: TRBD1; J: TRBJ2-7; DNA: TGTGCCAGCAGCCGCGGCTTCACAGGGGGCGAAGCCTACGAGCAGTACTTC; CDR3: CASSRGFTGGEAYEQYF
size: NA; V: TRBV7-8; D: TRBD1; J: TRBJ1-1; DNA: TGTGCCAGCAGCTTCTCGCCGGGACAGTACGGGGCTTTCTTT; CDR3: CASSFSPGQYGAFF
size: few; V: TRBV28; D: NA; J: TRBJ1-5; DNA: TGTGCCAGCAGTTTATGGGGGTTTTTTCAGGGAAAAGGCAATCAGCCCCAGCATTTT; CDR3: CASSLWGFFQGKGNQPQHF
size: NA; V: TRBV5-1; D: NA; J: TRBJ2-2; DNA: TGCGCCAGCAGCTTGGAGGGCAGGCAGGGGTCCGGGGAGCTGTTTTTT; CDR3: CASSLEGRQGSGELFF
size: NA; V: TRBV6-1; D: NA; J: TRBJ1-1; DNA: TGTGCCAGCAGTGAAGGAGCCACAGGGCGGACTGAAGCTTTCTTT; CDR3: CASSEGATGRTEAFF
size: NA; V: TRBV30; D: TRBD1; J: TRBJ1-2; DNA: TGTGCCTGGAGTAAGACAGGGGATGGCTACACCTTC; CDR3: CAWSKTGDGYTF
size: NA; V: TRBV7-3; D: TRBD2; J: TRBJ2-1; DNA: TGTGCCAGCAGCCCGCGGGGGGGCGGGTACAATGAGCAGTTCTTC; CDR3: CASSPRGGGYNEQFF
size: NA; V: TRBV5-1; D: NA; J: TRBJ1-3; DNA: TGCGCCAGCAGCTGGGACAACTCTGGAAACACCATATATTTT; CDR3: CASSWDNSGNTIYF
size: NA; V: TRBV7-2; D: TRBD1; J: TRBJ1-3; DNA: TGTGCCAGCAGCTTAGCTGGGACAGTCTCTGGAAACACCATATATTTT; CDR3: CASSLAGTVSGNTIYF
size: NA; V: TRBV7-2; D: NA; J: TRBJ2-1; DNA: TGTGCCAGCAGCTTAGCGCTATTTGGGCCGAATATAAGTCCTGAGCAGTTCTTC; CDR3: CASSLALFGPNISPEQFF
size: NA; V: TRBV7-9; D: NA; J: TRBJ1-1; DNA: TGTGCCAGCAGCTTAAGGGGGTCGTACACTGAAGCTTTCTTT; CDR3: CASSLRGSYTEAFF
size: NA; V: TRBV15; D: TRBD1; J: TRBJ1-3; DNA: TGTGCCACCAGCGGACGGACAGGCGGTGGAAACACCATATATTTT; CDR3: CATSGRTGGGNTIYF
size: NA; V: TRBV5-1; D: TRBD2; J: TRBJ2-5; DNA: TGCGCCAGCAGCACTCCGACTAGCGGGGAGACCCAGTACTTC; CDR3: CASSTPTSGETQYF
size: NA; V: TRBV3-1/TRBV3-2; D: TRBD1; J: TRBJ1-2; DNA: TGTGCCAGCAGCCAAGCACCCGGGACAGCCTACGCCTTC; CDR3: CASSQAPGTAYAF